A selection of T cell receptor beta chains follows, all from one sample in a study of cytomegalovirus exposure and HLA in healthy donors. Repertoires were generated with immunoSEQ multiplex PCR, while TCRdb's copy carries only in-frame clones and drops some. The profile shows some 200,000 clones, 79% of them singletons. The sequenced sample consisted of PBMCs. Source of these receptors: a girl aged 5-17 years in good health and CMV-seropositive. Both conserved end residues are part of each CDR3. D genes are given only for firm matches. Some rows have no size entry. The others give once, few or many, or a class for an expanded clone.

V	J	size	length	D	DNA	CDR3
TRBV4-3	TRBJ1-1	-	16	TRBD1	TGCGCCAGCAGCCAAGATCGGAATACAGGGGTCCCTGAAGCTTTCTTT	CASSQDRNTGVPEAFF
TRBV11-2	TRBJ1-4	-	15	TRBD1	TGTGCCAGCAGCTTAACCCCCCCGGGACAGGAAAAACTGTTTTTT	CASSLTPPGQEKLFF
TRBV19	TRBJ2-4	-	13	-	TGTGCCAGTAGTATGGAGGCCAAAAACATTCAGTACTTC	CASSMEAKNIQYF
TRBV6-5	TRBJ1-1	-	13	-	TGTGCCAGCAGCCCGGACAGTCACACTGAAGCTTTCTTT	CASSPDSHTEAFF
TRBV6-1	TRBJ1-1	-	12	-	TGTGCCAGCAGCCCCTGGACAATCGAAGCTTTCTTT	CASSPWTIEAFF
TRBV28	TRBJ2-7	few	15	TRBD2	TGTGCCAGCAGTAATCTAGCGGCCGTCTCAGACGAGCAGTACTTC	CASSNLAAVSDEQYF
TRBV5-1	TRBJ2-7	-	18	-	TGCGCCAGCAGCGGGGACTTACAGGGTTGGACTAGCTCCTACGAGCAGTACTTC	CASSGDLQGWTSSYEQYF
TRBV5-1	TRBJ2-4	-	15	TRBD1	TGCGCCAGCAGCTTGGGACAGGGTCCGGGGAACATTCAGTACTTC	CASSLGQGPGNIQYF
TRBV5-6	TRBJ1-2	-	15	-	TGTGCCAGCAGCCTCAGGGGCGCTACCCCCTATGGCTACACCTTC	CASSLRGATPYGYTF
TRBV27	TRBJ2-1	-	15	TRBD1	TGTGCCAGCAGTGTCGTCAGGGGGCCTCTCAATGAGCAGTTCTTC	CASSVVRGPLNEQFF
TRBV30	TRBJ2-7	-	13	-	TGTGCCTGGAGTGTACAGAGCTCCTACGAGCAGTACTTC	CAWSVQSSYEQYF
TRBV5-1	TRBJ1-1	-	14	TRBD1	TGCGCCAGCAGCTCGGACAGGGAGGGCACTGAAGCTTTCTTT	CASSSDREGTEAFF
TRBV7-2	TRBJ1-5	few	13	-	TGTGCCAGCAGCTTACGTCTAGAACAGCCCCAGCATTTT	CASSLRLEQPQHF
TRBV7-2	TRBJ1-2	-	16	TRBD1	TGTGCCAGCAGCTTAGGAGGATCGGAGGGGGCGTATGGCTACACCTTC	CASSLGGSEGAYGYTF
TRBV6-5	TRBJ1-3	-	14	-	TGTGCCAGCAGTTACGACTTCTCTGGAAACACCATATATTTT	CASSYDFSGNTIYF
TRBV11-2	TRBJ2-3	-	17	TRBD1	TGTGCCAGCAGCTTAATGAGGACAGGGACCCCCACAGATACGCAGTATTTT	CASSLMRTGTPTDTQYF
TRBV7-9	TRBJ2-1	-	16	TRBD2	TGTTCCAGCAGCACGGCACGGGGGGGCTCCTACAATGAGCAGTTCTTC	CSSSTARGGSYNEQFF
TRBV6-1	TRBJ2-7	few	15	TRBD1	TGTGCCAGCAGTGAACCCGGACAGGAGCCCTACGAGCAGTACTTC	CASSEPGQEPYEQYF
TRBV5-6	TRBJ2-5	-	16	-	TGTGCCAGCAGCCTAGGACAACCGATCGACCAAGAGACCCAGTACTTC	CASSLGQPIDQETQYF
TRBV19	TRBJ1-2	-	14	-	TGTGCCAGTAGTATAGAGCGGGGACGTGAGGGCTACACCTTC	CASSIERGREGYTF
TRBV19	TRBJ2-3	-	15	-	TGTGCCAGTAGTCTAGCGTCCCTGAGCACAGATACGCAGTATTTT	CASSLASLSTDTQYF
TRBV7-2	TRBJ1-2	-	16	-	TGTGCCAGCAGCCCAAGCCTCGCCATCTCTAACTATGGCTACACCTTC	CASSPSLAISNYGYTF
TRBV19	TRBJ2-5	-	13	-	TGTGCCAGTAGCCGCGGGGCCCAAGAGACCCAGTACTTC	CASSRGAQETQYF
TRBV30	TRBJ2-5	-	15	TRBD2	TGTGCCTGGAGTGTACTAGCGGGGGGTGGAGAGACCCAGTACTTC	CAWSVLAGGGETQYF
TRBV7-9	TRBJ2-7	-	15	TRBD2	TGTGCCAGCAGCTTAGCTCCTAGCGGGGTGGGGGAGCAGTACTTC	CASSLAPSGVGEQYF
TRBV2	TRBJ2-7	-	14	-	TGTGCCAGCACGTTTGGGGGGTACTACTACGAGCAGTACTTC	CASTFGGYYYEQYF
TRBV18	TRBJ1-1	few	13	-	TGTGCCAGCTCACCACAGAGGAACACTGAAGCTTTCTTT	CASSPQRNTEAFF
TRBV10-2	TRBJ1-5	-	10	-	TGCGCCGTAGGCAATCAGCCCCAGCATTTT	CAVGNQPQHF
TRBV6-1	TRBJ2-7	-	14	TRBD1	TGTGCCAGCAGGGGGACAGGGGTAACCTACGAGCAGTACTTC	CASRGTGVTYEQYF
TRBV7-2	TRBJ2-7	-	14	TRBD1	TGTGCCAGCAGCCGAACGCCGACAGGGCTCGAGCAGTACTTC	CASSRTPTGLEQYF
TRBV10-3	TRBJ2-2	-	14	TRBD1	TGTGCCATCGCCGGGACAGATAACACCGGGGAGCTGTTTTTT	CAIAGTDNTGELFF
TRBV28	TRBJ1-5	-	16	TRBD1	TGTGCCAGCAGGGGCCCCGGGACAGACAGAAATCAGCCCCAGCATTTT	CASRGPGTDRNQPQHF
TRBV7-2	TRBJ1-5	-	15	TRBD1	TGTGCCAGCAGCAAACGGGGACAGGGGTCGCAGCCCCAGCATTTT	CASSKRGQGSQPQHF
TRBV7-8	TRBJ1-2	few	12	-	TGTGCCAGCAGCACCACAGGGTTTGGCTACACCTTC	CASSTTGFGYTF
TRBV5-4	TRBJ1-3	-	16	TRBD1	TGTGCCAGCAGCCCCGGGACAGCAAGATCTGGAAACACCATATATTTT	CASSPGTARSGNTIYF
TRBV10-3	TRBJ2-2	-	14	-	TGTGCCATCAGTGAGATGCGTCTAACCGGGGAGCTGTTTTTT	CAISEMRLTGELFF
TRBV21-1	TRBJ1-2	-	15	-	TGTGCCAGCAGCAAGTGTACAGGGGAGGAGGATGGCTACACCTTC	CASSKCTGEEDGYTF
TRBV27	TRBJ1-3	-	10	-	TGTGCCAGCACTAACGCCCAGCGACTCTTT	CASTNAQRLF
TRBV19	TRBJ2-7	-	15	TRBD2	TGTGCCAGTAGTCTTAGCGGGGGGGGCCTCTACGAGCAGTACTTC	CASSLSGGGLYEQYF